Shown below are 17 T cell receptor beta chains from a single sample sequenced in a study of shared clonotypes between healthy human individuals. The data were produced by immunoSEQ multiplex PCR, yet TCRdb's version contains in-frame clones alone and is incomplete. The sample includes a few hundred thousand clones, around 97% of them seen just once. The specimen sequenced was naive CD4+ T cells sorted from blood. Subset of the sample: CD45RA+ positively selected. All receptors derive from a woman aged 25 to 45 in good health.

V usage is TRBV28 and J usage is TRBJ1-4, with D maybe TRBD1 (5 bases). V was cut by 1 base and J by 6 bases, with 15 bases left in between. Germline CDR1 is MDHEN and CDR2 is SYDVKM. This CDR3 has 16 amino acids. CDR3 coding DNA: TGTGCCAGCAGTTTATTGTCGCAGGGCTATCATGAAAAACTGTTTTTT. Translating it yields CASSLLSQGYHEKLFF.

This chain connects TRBV29-1 to TRBJ2-1, with TRBD2 matching 10 bases. The V and J ends lost 0 bases and 8 bases, in that order; junction bases with no gene match: 13. This CDR3 is built from 17 residues. CDR1 is SQVTM, CDR2 ANQGSEA, per germline. The CDR3 protein is CSVEESATSGSPHEQFF. The DNA of the CDR3 is TGCAGCGTTGAAGAAAGCGCGACTAGCGGGTCCCCCCATGAGCAGTTCTTC.

This chain joins TRBV10-3 and TRBJ2-7; maybe TRBD2 (6 bases). Trimming shortened V by 6 bases and J by 0 bases, and 12 bases separated the two germline ends. CDR3 size: 14 residues. CDR1 ENHRY and CDR2 SYGVKD come from the germline V gene. The CDR3, as DNA: TGTGCCATCAGGGACCTAGCGAACTCCTACGAGCAGTACTTC. Its translation: CAIRDLANSYEQYF.

The chain has TRBV5-1 and TRBJ2-2, with D maybe TRBD1 (5 bases). The CDR3 contains 15 residues. V lost 0 bases to trimming and J lost 3 bases, with 9 bases between them. Germline CDR1 and CDR2: SGHRS and YFSETQ. CDR3 sequence reads: CASSLGRRDTGELFF. DNA of the CDR3: TGCGCCAGCAGCTTGGGGCGCAGGGACACCGGGGAGCTGTTTTTT. Combining the CDR3 with reference TRBV5-1 and TRBJ2-2 gives the whole variable domain KAGVTQTPRYLIKTRGQQVTLSCSPISGHRSVSWYQQTPGQGLQFLFEYFSETQRNKGNFPGRFSGRQFSNSRSEMNVSTLELGDSALYLCASSLGRRDTGELFFGEGSRLTVL.

The genes are TRBV7-6 and TRBJ2-5; a weak D match, TRBD2 (5 bases). Per germline, CDR1 SGHVS and CDR2 FNYEAQ. This CDR3 region has 16 residues. V was clipped by 1 base and J by 7 bases, with 19 bases between them. In DNA, the CDR3 is TGTGCCAGCAGCTTAGACCCCGGCAGCGGCAAGAGGACCCAGTACTTC. Translation gives CASSLDPGSGKRTQYF.

The chain recombines TRBV11-2 with TRBJ1-2; D is undetermined. Germline V gives CDR1 SGHAT, CDR2 FQNNGV. V shed 0 bases and J shed 1 base, with 15 bases lying between them. The CDR3 is 17 residues long. The CDR3 is CASSLEPRSVLNYGYTF. In DNA, the CDR3 is TGTGCCAGCAGCTTAGAGCCGCGCAGTGTACTTAACTATGGCTACACCTTC.

The CDR3 protein is CASSNSGTGYNEQFF. The CDR3 bases are TGTGCCAGCAGCAACTCCGGGACGGGGTACAATGAGCAGTTCTTC. This rearrangement joins TRBV7-2 to TRBJ2-1; either TRBD1 or TRBD2 may fit D (5 bases each). V shed 5 bases and J shed 4 bases, with 15 bases lying between them. The CDR3 has 15 residues. From germline, CDR1 is SGHTA and CDR2 FQGNSA.

This clone has a handful of counts. The chain is built from TRBV11-1 and TRBJ2-2; D not resolved. CDR1 and CDR2 (germline): SGHAT, FQDESV (reference sequence). Trimming removed 1 base at V and 7 bases at J, with 1 base between. This CDR3 has 11 amino acids. CDR3: CASSLDGELFF. The CDR3 DNA follows: TGTGCCAGCAGCTTAGACGGGGAGCTGTTTTTT.

This chain connects TRBV5-6 to TRBJ2-3; 10 nucleotides match TRBD2. The CDR3 length is 16 residues. V shed 4 bases and J 2 bases; nucleotides not matched to a gene: 7. Per the germline V gene, CDR1 is SGHDT and CDR2 is YYEEEE. The CDR3 DNA is TGTGCCAGCAGCGTACTAGCGGGGTACACCACAGATACGCAGTATTTT. It codes for CASSVLAGYTTDTQYF.

This clone was observed a handful of times. V usage is TRBV28 and J usage is TRBJ1-1; D is possibly TRBD1 (5 bases). CDR3 length: 15 amino acids. Looked up from germline, CDR1 is MDHEN and CDR2 is SYDVKM. Trimming took 5 bases from V and 3 from J, leaving 16 bases between them. CDR3 sequence: CASSGITGGDTEAFF. CDR3 DNA: TGTGCCAGCAGTGGGATTACAGGAGGGGACACTGAAGCTTTCTTT.

The CDR3 DNA reads as TGTGCCACTGGGACTAGCGGGGGTGCCTACGAGCAGTACTTC. This codes for CATGTSGGAYEQYF. This chain uses TRBV28 with TRBJ2-5; 14 nucleotides match TRBD2. Near its end, the DNA agrees better with TRBJ2-7, so the J call may be wrong. Germline V gene sequence: CDR1 MDHEN, CDR2 SYDVKM. This CDR3 comprises 14 residues.

V gene TRBV7-9 combines with J gene TRBJ1-1; the D is unclear. V lost 2 bases, J lost 1 base, and 5 bases lay in between. The CDR3 consists of 13 residues. Germline V gives CDR1 SEHNR, CDR2 FQNEAQ (reference sequence). The CDR3 bases are TGTGCCAGCAGCTTATCAGCGAACACTGAAGCTTTCTTT. Translating it yields CASSLSANTEAFF. Complete variable domain (other parts from reference TRBV7-9 and TRBJ1-1): DTGVSQNPRHKITKRGQNVTFRCDPISEHNRLYWYRQTLGQGPEFLTYFQNEAQLEKSRLLSDRFSAERPKGSFSTLEIQRTEQGDSAMYLCASSLSANTEAFFGQGTRLTVV.

A word on this clone: The same CDR3 can be traced to other DNA sequences in this sample. This chain joins TRBV5-1 and TRBJ2-3, with 15 bases fitting TRBD2. V shed 3 bases and J 5 bases; nucleotides not matched to a gene: 4. Looked up from germline, CDR1 is SGHRS and CDR2 is YFSETQ. The CDR3 is made up of 16 amino acids. The CDR3 DNA sequence: TGCGCCAGCAGCTCGGGACTAGCGGGAGGTAGAGATACGCAGTATTTT. Amino acid sequence: CASSSGLAGGRDTQYF.

The V gene is TRBV7-3, the J gene TRBJ1-5; D may be TRBD1 (5 bases). The germline V and J ends were trimmed by 4 bases and 4 bases, with 8 bases remaining between them. CDR1 and CDR2 from the germline V gene are SGHTA and FQGTGA. The CDR3 has 13 residues. The CDR3 region has the DNA TGTGCCAGCAGCTCCGCAGGGAATCAGCCCCAGCATTTT. Its protein is CASSSAGNQPQHF.

The chain employs TRBV7-2 and TRBJ2-7; possibly TRBD2 for D (5 bases). CDR3 length: 15 amino acids. Deletions cut 4 bases from V and 2 bases from J, with 15 bases between. The germline V gene encodes CDR1 SGHTA and CDR2 FQGNSA. The CDR3 DNA reads as TGTGCCAGCAGCTATCGGCGGACGGGGACCTACGAGCAGTACTTC. Translation gives CASSYRRTGTYEQYF.

This chain's CDR3 is CASSLAAEGYGYTF. DNA for the CDR3: TGCGCCAGCAGCTTGGCGGCAGAAGGCTATGGCTACACCTTC. The chain couples TRBV5-1 to TRBJ1-2; no firm D call. V lost 0 bases, J lost 4 bases, and 10 bases lay in between. This CDR3 has 14 amino acids. Germline assignment: CDR1 SGHRS and CDR2 YFSETQ.

This sequence joins TRBV29-1 and TRBJ1-4; no clear D gene. The germline V gene encodes CDR1 SQVTM and CDR2 ANQGSEA. V lost 4 bases to trimming and J lost 7 bases, with 13 bases between them. CDR3 length: 13 amino acids. Here the CDR3 reads CSVGVQVGEKLFF. CDR3 nucleotides: TGCAGCGTTGGGGTTCAAGTGGGTGAAAAACTGTTTTTT.